Listed here are 13 T cell receptor beta chains from one sample, sequenced in a study of blood T cell repertoires in COVID-19. The method was immunoSEQ multiplex PCR; TCRdb's version includes in-frame clones alone and lacks a portion of them. In the table there are around 40,000 clones, about 80% of which are singletons. Sequencing input: peripheral blood. The source is a man older than 75 with active or convalescent COVID-19.

This clone was seen once. The chain uses TRBV3-1 (or the pseudogene TRBV3-2) and TRBJ2-1; D may be TRBD1 (5 bases). Trimming shortened V by 4 bases and J by 14 bases, and 18 bases separated the two germline ends. Per the germline V gene, CDR1 is LGHDT and CDR2 is YNNKEL (reference sequence). This CDR3 region has 13 residues. CDR3: CASSPALDSYKFF. In DNA form, the CDR3 reads TGTGCCAGCAGCCCGGCCTTAGACAGTTATAAGTTCTTC.

This clone was found once. The V and J genes are TRBV5-6 and TRBJ2-7; a weak D match, TRBD1 (6 bases). Trimming left V 5 bases short and J 3 bases short, with 15 bases between. The CDR3 spans 14 residues. Per germline, CDR1 SGHDT and CDR2 YYEEEE. The CDR3 sequence is CASRIQGLVYEQYF. CDR3 DNA sequence: TGTGCCAGCAGGATACAGGGTTTGGTCTACGAGCAGTACTTC.

In this sample, this clone turned up once. The genes are TRBV11-2 and TRBJ2-4; 10 bases match TRBD2. V shed 5 bases, J shed 9 bases, and the junction held 13 bases outside the gene matches. CDR1 is SGHAT and CDR2 is FQNNGV in the germline V gene. CDR3 length: 16 amino acids. DNA for the CDR3: TGTGCCAGCAGCCCGGAGCGGGGGGGCGGGATAAGCATTCAGTACTTC. This gives the protein CASSPERGGGISIQYF.

This chain uses TRBV30 with TRBJ1-1; 9 bases agree with TRBD1. Germline V CDR1 and CDR2: GTSNPN, SVGIG (reference sequence). Trimming removed 3 bases from V and 6 bases from J; junction bases left unmatched: 2. The CDR3 is 12 residues long. CDR3 region: CAWSGQGSEAFF. Written as DNA, the CDR3 is TGTGCCTGGAGCGGACAGGGGTCTGAAGCTTTCTTT. The variable domain in full, with the rest retrieved from reference TRBV30 and TRBJ1-1, is SQTIHQWPATLVQPVGSPLSLECTVEGTSNPNLYWYRQAAGRGLQLLFYSVGIGQISSEVPQNLSASRPQDRQFILSSKKLLLSDSGFYLCAWSGQGSEAFFGQGTRLTVV.

The chain combines TRBV19 with TRBJ2-3, with D perhaps matching TRBD2 (5 bases). V shed 4 bases and J shed 4 bases, with 12 bases lying between them. Per germline, CDR1 LNHDA and CDR2 SQIVND (reference sequence). The CDR3 has 14 amino acids. The CDR3 loop reads CASSRGNPSDTQYF. In DNA form, the CDR3 reads TGTGCCAGTAGTAGAGGGAATCCATCAGATACGCAGTATTTT. The full variable domain, with the rest looked up from reference TRBV19 and TRBJ2-3, is DGGITQSPKYLFRKEGQNVTLSCEQNLNHDAMYWYRQDPGQGLRLIYYSQIVNDFQKGDIAEGYSVSREKKESFPLTVTSAQKNPTAFYLCASSRGNPSDTQYFGPGTRLTVL.

The CDR3 here is CSVGSESSYEQYF. CDR3 sequence (DNA): TGCAGCGTTGGGTCAGAAAGCTCCTACGAGCAGTACTTC. V and J are TRBV29-1 and TRBJ2-7; D is unresolved. Germline V lookup: CDR1 SQVTM, CDR2 ANQGSEA. The CDR3 runs 13 residues. Between the trimmed V and J ends, which lost 4 bases and 0 bases, there was a span of 10 bases.

The rearrangement links TRBV5-1 to TRBJ2-7, with TRBD1 identical over 10 bases. With V trimmed by 4 bases and J by 4 bases, 11 bases remained unmatched. Germline CDR1 and CDR2: SGHRS and YFSETQ. The CDR3 loop spans 16 amino acids. DNA for the CDR3: TGCGCCAGCAGCCCAGGACAGGGGGTCACTACGTACGAGCAGTACTTC. This encodes CASSPGQGVTTYEQYF. The full variable domain, with the rest looked up from reference TRBV5-1 and TRBJ2-7, is KAGVTQTPRYLIKTRGQQVTLSCSPISGHRSVSWYQQTPGQGLQFLFEYFSETQRNKGNFPGRFSGRQFSNSRSEMNVSTLELGDSALYLCASSPGQGVTTYEQYFGPGTRLTVT.

This clone was picked up a small number of times. Here the CDR3 reads CASSAPGADTQYF. CDR3 sequence (DNA): TGTGCCAGCAGCGCCCCGGGTGCAGATACGCAGTATTTT. V gene TRBV7-9 combines with J gene TRBJ2-3; D unclear. This CDR3 region has 13 residues. V lost 5 bases to trimming and J lost 4 bases, with 10 bases between them. Per the germline V gene, CDR1 is SEHNR and CDR2 is FQNEAQ (reference sequence).

The rearrangement uses TRBV28 and TRBJ2-5, with a possible D match to TRBD2 (6 bases). The length of the CDR3 is 14 residues. V was clipped by 2 bases and J by 5 bases, with 12 bases between them. The germline V gene has CDR1 MDHEN and CDR2 SYDVKM. CDR3 in DNA: TGTGCCAGCAGTTTAGGGGGGTCGTGGGAGACCCAGTACTTC. It encodes CASSLGGSWETQYF.

The chain has TRBV6-6 and TRBJ2-3; 9 positions agree with TRBD2. The ends lost 4 bases at V and 5 bases at J; junction bases unmatched: 10. There are 16 residues in the CDR3. CDR1 and CDR2 from the germline V gene are MNHNY and SVGAGI (reference sequence). The CDR3 nucleotides read TGTGCCAGCAGTTCGGGGGGAGCGGGAGGTGGAGATACGCAGTATTTT. This encodes CASSSGGAGGGDTQYF.

The gene calls are TRBV7-9 and TRBJ2-1, with D possibly TRBD1 on 5 matching bases. The CDR3 sequence is 16 residues long. In germline, CDR1 is SEHNR, CDR2 FQNEAQ (reference sequence). The V end lost 4 bases, the J end lost 2 bases, and 15 bases lay between the germline ends. CDR3 in amino acids: CASSYLSTVTYNEQFF. The CDR3 nucleotides are TGTGCCAGCAGCTACTTGTCGACAGTCACCTACAATGAGCAGTTCTTC. The whole variable domain, filled in from reference TRBV7-9 and TRBJ2-1, reads DTGVSQNPRHKITKRGQNVTFRCDPISEHNRLYWYRQTLGQGPEFLTYFQNEAQLEKSRLLSDRFSAERPKGSFSTLEIQRTEQGDSAMYLCASSYLSTVTYNEQFFGPGTRLTVL.

This clone was seen a few times. The V and J genes are TRBV13 and TRBJ2-1; 7 bases are shared with TRBD1. The CDR3 consists of 16 residues. Germline values: CDR1 PRHDT, CDR2 FYEKMQ (reference sequence). The junction had 7 bases not matched to a gene; V was cut back by 5 bases and J by 0 bases. CDR3 residues: CASSRVQGSSYNEQFF. Written as DNA, the CDR3 is TGTGCCAGCAGCCGGGTACAGGGGAGCTCCTACAATGAGCAGTTCTTC.

The chain carries TRBV3-1 (or the pseudogene TRBV3-2) and TRBJ1-4, with D possibly being TRBD1 (5 bases). V lost 0 bases to trimming and J lost 7 bases, with 15 bases between them. The CDR3 totals 16 residues. CDR1 is LGHDT, CDR2 YNNKEL, per germline (reference sequence). The CDR3: CASSQDPTVGGEKLFF. The CDR3 DNA reads as TGTGCCAGCAGCCAAGATCCCACCGTGGGGGGTGAAAAACTGTTTTTT.